The 5 T cell receptor beta chains below come from one sample, sequenced in a study of blood T cells in healthy people across ages. Then a second PCR, running about 6 to 12 cycles, was carried out with a sample-barcoded 5' primer and a J-beta primer mix. TCRdb called the 5' RACE reads again in MiXCR, with one record for every CDR3 protein. Seen here are roughly 1.6 million distinct CDR3 sequences, about 31% observed once, and the top ten hold approximately 10%. The source material was blood. The receptors come from a woman in her twenties or thirties in good health.

This chain connects TRBV12-3 or TRBV12-4 to TRBJ2-7, with 7 bases matching TRBD2. Matching the DNA end better, TRBJ2-5 makes the J call doubtful. This CDR3 contains 15 residues. The CDR3 is CASSFYSAGMKTQYF. The DNA of the CDR3 is TGTGCCAGCAGCTTCTACTCAGCGGGGATGAAGACCCAGTACTTC.

This rearrangement joins TRBV4-1 to TRBJ1-4, with a weak D call TRBD1 (5 bases). There are 14 residues in the CDR3. The V end was cut by 3 bases, the J end by 7 bases, with 12 bases between. CDR1 MGHRA and CDR2 YSYEKL come from the germline V gene. The CDR3 DNA follows: TGCGCCAGCAGCCAGGCAGGGCTGGGTGAAAAACTGTTTTTT. It yields the protein CASSQAGLGEKLFF.

This chain uses TRBV5-6 with TRBJ2-1; the match to TRBD2 covers 12 bases. CDR3 size: 15 residues. Per the germline V gene, CDR1 is SGHDT and CDR2 is YYEEEE. Losses at the gene ends were 4 bases for V and 7 bases for J; bases not matched to a gene: 6. The CDR3 nucleotides are TGTGCCAGCAGCGTCACTAGCGGGGGGAGGAATGAGCAGTTCTTC. It codes for CASSVTSGGRNEQFF.

This clonotype was counted a few times. V and J are TRBV20-1 and TRBJ1-5; D may be TRBD1 (6 bases). The CDR3 runs 14 residues. CDR1 and CDR2 from the germline V gene are DFQATT and SNEGSKA (reference sequence). V lost 5 bases and J lost 4, with 15 bases in between. The chain's CDR3 is CSAGRGQGNQPQHF. The CDR3 DNA is TGCAGTGCTGGGCGCGGTCAGGGGAATCAGCCCCAGCATTTT.

This clonotype came up many times. The V gene is TRBV7-4, the J gene TRBJ1-6; TRBD1 might be the D (5 bases). This CDR3 is 13 amino acids long. Germline CDR1 and CDR2: SGHVT and SQSDAQ. The ends were cut back, 11 bases at V and 7 bases at J, with 15 bases in the middle. The DNA for the CDR3 is TGTGCCCTCCGGGGCCAGCGAAATTCACCCCTCCACTTT. This codes for CALRGQRNSPLHF.